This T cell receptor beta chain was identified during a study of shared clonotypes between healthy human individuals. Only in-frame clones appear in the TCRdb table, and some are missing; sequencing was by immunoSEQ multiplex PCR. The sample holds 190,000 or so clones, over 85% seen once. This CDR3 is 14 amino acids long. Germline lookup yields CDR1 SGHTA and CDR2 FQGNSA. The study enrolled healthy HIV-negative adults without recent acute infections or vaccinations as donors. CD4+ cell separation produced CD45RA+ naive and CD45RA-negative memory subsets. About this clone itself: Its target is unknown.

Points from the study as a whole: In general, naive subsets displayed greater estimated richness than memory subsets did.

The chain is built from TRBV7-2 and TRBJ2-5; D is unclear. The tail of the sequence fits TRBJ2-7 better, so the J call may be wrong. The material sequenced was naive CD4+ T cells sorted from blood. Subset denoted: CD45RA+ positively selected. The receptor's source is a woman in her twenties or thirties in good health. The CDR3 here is CASSFDGIPYEQYF. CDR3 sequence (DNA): TGTGCCAGCAGCTTTGACGGTATTCCCTACGAGCAGTACTTC.